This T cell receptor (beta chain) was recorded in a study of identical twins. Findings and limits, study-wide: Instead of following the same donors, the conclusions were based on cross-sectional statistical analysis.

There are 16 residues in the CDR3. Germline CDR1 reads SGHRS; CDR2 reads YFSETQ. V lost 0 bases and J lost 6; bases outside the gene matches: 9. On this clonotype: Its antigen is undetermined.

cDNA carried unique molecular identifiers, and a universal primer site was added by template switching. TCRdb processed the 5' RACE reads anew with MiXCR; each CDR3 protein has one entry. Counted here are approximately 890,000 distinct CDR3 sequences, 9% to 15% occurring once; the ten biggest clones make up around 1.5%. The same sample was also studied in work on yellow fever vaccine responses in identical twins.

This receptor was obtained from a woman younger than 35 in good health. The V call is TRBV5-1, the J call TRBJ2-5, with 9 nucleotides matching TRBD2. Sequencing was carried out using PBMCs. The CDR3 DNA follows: TGCGCCAGCAGCTTGGATGGCGGGAGGGCCGGTAAGACCCAGTACTTC. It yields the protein CASSLDGGRAGKTQYF.